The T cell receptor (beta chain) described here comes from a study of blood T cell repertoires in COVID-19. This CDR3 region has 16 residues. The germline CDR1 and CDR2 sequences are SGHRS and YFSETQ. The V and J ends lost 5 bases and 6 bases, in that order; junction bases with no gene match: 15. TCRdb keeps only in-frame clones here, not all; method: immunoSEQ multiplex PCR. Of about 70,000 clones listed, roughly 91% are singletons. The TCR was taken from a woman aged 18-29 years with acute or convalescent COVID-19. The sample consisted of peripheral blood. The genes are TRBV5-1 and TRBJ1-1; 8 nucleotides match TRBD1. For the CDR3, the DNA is TGCGCCAGCAGTTGGGACAGGAGACAGACTGGGGCTGAAGCTTTCTTT. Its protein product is CASSWDRRQTGAEAFF.